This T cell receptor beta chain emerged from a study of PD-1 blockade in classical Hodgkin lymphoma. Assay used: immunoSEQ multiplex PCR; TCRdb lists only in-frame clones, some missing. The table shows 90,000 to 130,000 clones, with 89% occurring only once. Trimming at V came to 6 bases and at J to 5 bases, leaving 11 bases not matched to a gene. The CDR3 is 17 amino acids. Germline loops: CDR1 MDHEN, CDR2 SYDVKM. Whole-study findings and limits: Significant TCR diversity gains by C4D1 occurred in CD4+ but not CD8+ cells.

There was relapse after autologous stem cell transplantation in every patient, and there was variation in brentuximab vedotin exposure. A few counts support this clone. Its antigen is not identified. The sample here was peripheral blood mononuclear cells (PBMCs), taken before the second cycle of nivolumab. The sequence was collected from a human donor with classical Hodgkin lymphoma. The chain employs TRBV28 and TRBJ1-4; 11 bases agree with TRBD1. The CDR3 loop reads CASSQPGTGGLNEKLFF. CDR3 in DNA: TGTGCCAGCAGCCAGCCCGGGACAGGGGGATTAAATGAAAAACTGTTTTTT.